These T cell receptor beta chains were read from a single sample in a study of beta chain features in type 1 diabetes. Profiled with immunoSEQ multiplex PCR; TCRdb holds only in-frame clones, not every one. The data show some 700,000 clones, around an eighth seen once. Sequencing input: naive CD4+ T cells from blood. The receptors derive from a man between 18 and 29 years old with type 1 diabetes. CDR3s include the opening cysteine and the closing phenylalanine or tryptophan. The D gene is left open where the match is weak. Expanded clones get a size class; other rows say once, few or many, or leave the size out.

CDR3	DNA	size	D	V	J
CASSVDEGTTWEKLFF	TGTGCCAGCAGCGTAGACGAGGGGACGACTTGGGAAAAACTGTTTTTT	.	.	TRBV9	TRBJ1-4
CASSQPGPVYNEQFF	TGTGCCAGCAGCCAGCCGGGACCGGTGTACAATGAGCAGTTCTTC	few	.	TRBV14	TRBJ2-1
CASSSSLLAGTNGNEQFF	TGCGCCAGCAGCTCCAGTCTTCTAGCGGGGACTAACGGGAATGAGCAGTTCTTC	.	TRBD2	TRBV5-1	TRBJ2-1
CASSLAGGTDTQYF	TGTGCCAGCTCCCTAGCGGGGGGCACAGATACGCAGTATTTT	.	TRBD2	TRBV18	TRBJ2-3
CASSLKVGDYEQYF	TGCGCCAGCAGCTTAAAGGTCGGGGACTACGAGCAGTACTTC	.	.	TRBV5-1	TRBJ2-7
CASSRTGYNEQFF	TGTGCCAGCAGTAGGACAGGGTACAATGAGCAGTTCTTC	few	TRBD1	TRBV27	TRBJ2-1
CASSPPGGGHLEQFF	TGTGCCAGCTCACCACCTGGCGGGGGGCACCTTGAGCAGTTCTTC	.	TRBD2	TRBV18	TRBJ2-1
CASSPEGPNTEAFF	TGTGCCAGCAGCCCCGAGGGACCCAACACTGAAGCTTTCTTT	few	.	TRBV7-9	TRBJ1-1
CASRQDSNYGYTF	TGTGCCAGCAGACAAGACAGTAACTATGGCTACACCTTC	.	.	TRBV6-5	TRBJ1-2
CASSLRWSNEQFF	TGTGCCAGCAGCTTAAGGTGGAGCAATGAGCAGTTCTTC	few	.	TRBV7-8	TRBJ2-1
CASNGGHASYEQYF	TGTGCCTCAAACGGCGGGCACGCCTCCTACGAGCAGTACTTC	few	.	TRBV7-3	TRBJ2-7